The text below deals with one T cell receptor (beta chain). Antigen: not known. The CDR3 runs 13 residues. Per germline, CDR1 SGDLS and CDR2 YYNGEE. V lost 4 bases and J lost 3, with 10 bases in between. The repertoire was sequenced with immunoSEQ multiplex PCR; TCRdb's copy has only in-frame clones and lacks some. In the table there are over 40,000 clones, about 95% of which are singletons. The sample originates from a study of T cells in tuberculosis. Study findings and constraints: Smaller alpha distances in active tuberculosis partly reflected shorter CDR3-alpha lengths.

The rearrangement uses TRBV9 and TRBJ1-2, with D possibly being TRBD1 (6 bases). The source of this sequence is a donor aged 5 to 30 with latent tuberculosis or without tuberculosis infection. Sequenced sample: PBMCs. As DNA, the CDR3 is TGTGCCAGCAGCCCACAGGGTTACTATGGCTACACCTTC. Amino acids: CASSPQGYYGYTF.